This is a list of T cell receptor beta chains from one sample in a study of T cell responses to AZD1222 COVID-19 vaccine. Libraries were prepared by immunoSEQ multiplex PCR; TCRdb keeps only in-frame clonotypes and omits some of them. The sample lists roughly 140,000 clones, around 89% occurring once. Sequences were derived from peripheral blood, sampled on day 0 of AZD1222 vaccination. The receptors were gathered from an adult in good health. CDR3s include the opening cysteine and the closing phenylalanine or tryptophan. The order of the fields is clone size, D gene, V gene, J gene, CDR3 DNA, CDR3 protein. A D gene is named only where the DNA matches it firmly. Not all rows give a size; the values are once, few, many and, for expanded clones, a class.

-	TRBD1	TRBV6-2/TRBV6-3	TRBJ2-2	TGTGCCAGCAGTTACTCCCCGGGACAGGGAGGAGCGGGGGAGCTGTTTTTT	CASSYSPGQGGAGELFF
-	-	TRBV5-4	TRBJ1-1	TGTGCCAGCAGCCATTATGCGGTTGGGAAGACTGAAGCTTTCTTT	CASSHYAVGKTEAFF
-	-	TRBV25-1	TRBJ1-1	TGTGCCAGCAGTGAAGGCAGGGGCGAAGCTTTCTTT	CASSEGRGEAFF
-	-	TRBV5-1	TRBJ2-3	TGCGCCAGCAGCTTCAACGGGATTAGCACAGATACGCAGTATTTT	CASSFNGISTDTQYF
-	TRBD2	TRBV9	TRBJ2-7	TGTGCCAGCAGCGTGGCTAGCGGGAGGTTCAACGAGCAGTACTTC	CASSVASGRFNEQYF
once	-	TRBV5-4	TRBJ1-5	TGTGCCAGCAGCTTACCCAATCAGCCCCAGCATTTT	CASSLPNQPQHF
-	-	TRBV5-6	TRBJ2-2	TGTGCCAGCAGCTTGGCGGTCACCGGGGAGCTGTTTTTT	CASSLAVTGELFF
-	-	TRBV6-5	TRBJ2-7	TGTGCCAGCAGATGGGACCCCGACTACGAGCAGTACTTC	CASRWDPDYEQYF
once	TRBD2	TRBV10-3	TRBJ2-5	TGTGCCATCAGCCATGGGACTAGCGGAAAAGAGACCCAGTACTTC	CAISHGTSGKETQYF
-	TRBD2	TRBV6-5	TRBJ2-7	TGTGCCAGCACCCCTGGCGGGAGGTACGAGCAGTACTTC	CASTPGGRYEQYF
-	-	TRBV29-1	TRBJ2-5	TGCAGCGTTGAAGAGCGGAGAGGGGGAGAGACCCAGTACTTC	CSVEERRGGETQYF
-	-	TRBV4-3	TRBJ2-2	TGCGCCAGCAGCCAAGAGGGGACAACCGCCGGGGAGCTGTTTTTT	CASSQEGTTAGELFF
-	-	TRBV28	TRBJ1-2	TGTGCCAGCAGTTTATCAAGGGGCGGCTACACCTTC	CASSLSRGGYTF
-	-	TRBV16	TRBJ2-5	TGTGCCAGCAGCCAAACAAGGACATTACAAGAGACCCAGTACTTC	CASSQTRTLQETQYF
-	TRBD2	TRBV7-9	TRBJ2-7	TGTGCCAGCAGCTTAGAATTCTCTAGCGGCTCCTACGAGCAGTACTTC	CASSLEFSSGSYEQYF
-	-	TRBV12-3/TRBV12-4	TRBJ1-5	TGTGCCAGCAGTTTCGTCCTACAGCCCCAGCATTTT	CASSFVLQPQHF
-	-	TRBV5-5	TRBJ2-1	TGTGCCAGCAGCTTGGGCCAGCGGTCCCACAATGAGCAGTTCTTC	CASSLGQRSHNEQFF
once	TRBD2	TRBV9	TRBJ2-7	TGTGCCAGCAGCGGTCGTAGCGGGAGTCTTTACGAGCAGTACTTC	CASSGRSGSLYEQYF
-	-	TRBV3-1/TRBV3-2	TRBJ2-4	TGTGCCAGCAGCAGAACCGACAGCCACAAAAACATTCAGTACTTC	CASSRTDSHKNIQYF
-	-	TRBV6-2/TRBV6-3	TRBJ1-2	TGTGCCAGCAGTTACGAGGGTTTTGGCTACACCTTC	CASSYEGFGYTF
few	-	TRBV7-9	TRBJ2-3	TGTGCCAGCAGCCACAGGGCGGGCACAGATACGCAGTATTTT	CASSHRAGTDTQYF
-	TRBD2	TRBV10-3	TRBJ2-1	TGTGCCACCGGGACTAGCGGGAGCTCCTACAATGAGCAGTTCTTC	CATGTSGSSYNEQFF
-	-	TRBV2	TRBJ1-2	TGTGCCAGCAGAGCCCGGCAGGACTATGGCTACACCTTC	CASRARQDYGYTF
once	-	TRBV9	TRBJ1-1	TGTGCCAGCAGCGTAGGTCTGATCACTGAAGCTTTCTTT	CASSVGLITEAFF
-	TRBD1	TRBV27	TRBJ1-6	TGTGCCAGCAGTTTGCAGGGGGCGCAAAATTCACCCCTCCACTTT	CASSLQGAQNSPLHF
once	-	TRBV18	TRBJ1-5	TGTGCCAGCTCATCAACGACAGATAGCAATCAGCCCCAGCATTTT	CASSSTTDSNQPQHF
-	TRBD1	TRBV14	TRBJ1-2	TGTGCCAGCAGCCAGGGACAGCTAAGGGGCTATGGCTACACCTTC	CASSQGQLRGYGYTF
few	-	TRBV19	TRBJ1-5	TGTGCCAGTAGTATAGTGGGTTTGGGTCAGCCCCAGCATTTT	CASSIVGLGQPQHF
-	TRBD1	TRBV11-2	TRBJ2-1	TGTGCCAGCAGCTCCCCCCGGGACAGGGGCTACAATGAGCAGTTCTTC	CASSSPRDRGYNEQFF
many	-	TRBV7-9	TRBJ1-2	TGTGCCAGCAGCTTCGACGGACCTTTTGGCTACACCTTC	CASSFDGPFGYTF
-	-	TRBV29-1	TRBJ2-7	TGCAGCGTTGAGGAGGGGCCCTTGTACGAGCAGTACTTC	CSVEEGPLYEQYF
-	TRBD2	TRBV29-1	TRBJ2-7	TGCAGCGTTGCCCCAACCTTAGCGGGAGGCAACAACGAGCAGTACTTC	CSVAPTLAGGNNEQYF
-	TRBD1	TRBV4-3	TRBJ2-5	TGCGCCAGCAGCCAAGACACCGGGACAGGGGCCGAGACCCAGTACTTC	CASSQDTGTGAETQYF
-	-	TRBV19	TRBJ2-7	TGTGCCAGTAGCTTGACAGGCTACTACGAGCAGTACTTC	CASSLTGYYEQYF
once	-	TRBV28	TRBJ1-6	TGTGCCAGCAGAGGGGGGGATCTAGTTTATAATTCACCCCTCCACTTT	CASRGGDLVYNSPLHF
once	-	TRBV9	TRBJ2-1	TGTGCCAGCAGCAGGGGAAGCAGGGGAGCTGAGCAGTTCTTC	CASSRGSRGAEQFF
-	-	TRBV6-1	TRBJ1-2	TGTGCCAGCAGTGACCCCGGGCCCTTAGGGGGCTACACCTTC	CASSDPGPLGGYTF
-	-	TRBV30	TRBJ1-1	TGTGCCTGGAGTAAAGGCCTTAACACTGAAGCTTTCTTT	CAWSKGLNTEAFF
-	-	TRBV30	TRBJ2-6	TGTGCCTGGAGAACGGGGGACTTTCCGTGGGTCCTGACCTTC	CAWRTGDFPWVLTF
few	-	TRBV2	TRBJ1-1	TGTGCCAGCCGGGATTTGGTACGGAACACTGAAGCTTTCTTT	CASRDLVRNTEAFF
-	-	TRBV5-8	TRBJ1-1	TGTGCCAGCCTACCCCACCGGGGCACTGAAGCTTTCTTT	CASLPHRGTEAFF
-	-	TRBV7-9	TRBJ2-7	TGTGCCAGCAGCTACCGGGGCGAGCAGTACTTC	CASSYRGEQYF
-	-	TRBV18	TRBJ1-1	TGTGCCAGCTCACCATTGAGACCGGTGAACACTGAAGCTTTCTTT	CASSPLRPVNTEAFF
once	-	TRBV5-6	TRBJ2-7	TGTGCCAGCAGCTTAGCGGGTGAGGGCTTCCAGTACTTC	CASSLAGEGFQYF
-	-	TRBV13	TRBJ1-4	TGTGCCAGCAGCACTTATGCCTCTCCGAGGGAAAAACTGTTTTTT	CASSTYASPREKLFF
-	-	TRBV6-5	TRBJ2-2	TGTGCCAGCAGTTACACAACATTCGCGAACACCGGGGAGCTGTTTTTT	CASSYTTFANTGELFF
-	-	TRBV23-1	TRBJ2-1	TGCGCCAGCAGTCAATCAGGGGACTGTAGTTCGGAATCCTACAATGAGCAGTTCTTC	CASSQSGDCSSESYNEQFF
-	TRBD1	TRBV5-8	TRBJ2-3	TGTGCCAGCAGCTGGACAGGGACAGATACGCAGTATTTT	CASSWTGTDTQYF
-	-	TRBV5-6	TRBJ1-2	TGTGCCAGCAGCAGGGATTCAGGGAAGAGGTATGGCTACACCTTC	CASSRDSGKRYGYTF
once	-	TRBV5-5	TRBJ2-5	TGTGCCAGCAGCTCGGACCTGGGACGAGAGACCCAGTACTTC	CASSSDLGRETQYF
-	-	TRBV6-5	TRBJ1-1	TGTGCCAGCAGCGGGATGAGAGGTGTAGCTTTCTTT	CASSGMRGVAFF
-	-	TRBV5-1	TRBJ1-2	TGCGCCAGCAGCGTCCACGGTAACTATGGCTACACCTTC	CASSVHGNYGYTF
-	-	TRBV9	TRBJ2-2	TGTGCCAGCAGCGTAGATCTTAGGTTCGCCGGGGAGCTGTTTTTT	CASSVDLRFAGELFF
-	-	TRBV30	TRBJ1-6	TGTGCCTGGTCCCGAACTCCTTCACCCCTCCACTTT	CAWSRTPSPLHF
-	TRBD2	TRBV4-3	TRBJ2-3	TGCGCCAGCAGCCAAGAGTCTAGCGGGTACACAGATACGCAGTATTTT	CASSQESSGYTDTQYF
-	TRBD1	TRBV12-5	TRBJ2-2	TGTGCTAGTGGAACCGGGACAGCGAACACCGGGGAGCTGTTTTTT	CASGTGTANTGELFF
-	TRBD1	TRBV29-1	TRBJ1-2	TGCAGCGTTGAAGAACCGACAGGGAACTATGGCTACACCTTC	CSVEEPTGNYGYTF
-	-	TRBV11-2	TRBJ2-7	TGTGCCATCCAGGACTCAGCCCTACGGGAGCAGTACTTC	CAIQDSALREQYF
-	TRBD1	TRBV29-1	TRBJ1-1	TGCAGCGTTGAAATAGGACAGGGGCTTGCTTTCTTT	CSVEIGQGLAFF